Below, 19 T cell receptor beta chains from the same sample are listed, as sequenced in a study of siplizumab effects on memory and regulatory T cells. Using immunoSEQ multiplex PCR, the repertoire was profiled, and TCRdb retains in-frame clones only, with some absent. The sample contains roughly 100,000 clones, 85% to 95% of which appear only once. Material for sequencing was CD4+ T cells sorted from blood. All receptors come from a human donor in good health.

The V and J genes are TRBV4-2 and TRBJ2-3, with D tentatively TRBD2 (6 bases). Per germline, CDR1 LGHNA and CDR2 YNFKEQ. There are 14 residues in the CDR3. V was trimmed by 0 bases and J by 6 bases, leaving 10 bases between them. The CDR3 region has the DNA TGTGCCAGCAGCCAAGACGGGAGCGGGGATACGCAGTATTTT. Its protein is CASSQDGSGDTQYF.

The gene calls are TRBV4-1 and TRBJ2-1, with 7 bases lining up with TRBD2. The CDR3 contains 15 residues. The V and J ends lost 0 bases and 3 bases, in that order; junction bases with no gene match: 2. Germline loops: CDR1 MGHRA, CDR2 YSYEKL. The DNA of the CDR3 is TGCGCCAGCAGCCAAGAATGGGGGGGCTACAATGAGCAGTTCTTC. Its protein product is CASSQEWGGYNEQFF.

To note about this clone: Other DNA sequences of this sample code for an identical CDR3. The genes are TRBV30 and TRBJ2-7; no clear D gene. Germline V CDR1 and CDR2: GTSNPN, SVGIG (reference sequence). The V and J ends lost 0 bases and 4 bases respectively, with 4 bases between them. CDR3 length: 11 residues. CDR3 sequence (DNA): TGTGCCTGGAGTGTAGGTTACGAGCAGTACTTC. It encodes CAWSVGYEQYF.

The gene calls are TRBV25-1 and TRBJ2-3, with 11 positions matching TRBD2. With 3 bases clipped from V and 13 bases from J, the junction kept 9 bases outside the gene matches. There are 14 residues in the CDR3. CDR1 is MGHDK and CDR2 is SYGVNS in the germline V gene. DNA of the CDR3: TGTGCCAGCAGTGAGGGGACTAGCGGTAGACTCGAGTATTTT. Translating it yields CASSEGTSGRLEYF.

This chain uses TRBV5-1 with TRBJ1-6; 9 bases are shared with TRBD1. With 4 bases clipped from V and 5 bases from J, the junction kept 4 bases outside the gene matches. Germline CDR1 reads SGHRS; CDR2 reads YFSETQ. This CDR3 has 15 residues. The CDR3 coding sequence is TGCGCCAGCAGCCTCCGGACAGGGGATAATTCACCCCTCCACTTT. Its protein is CASSLRTGDNSPLHF.

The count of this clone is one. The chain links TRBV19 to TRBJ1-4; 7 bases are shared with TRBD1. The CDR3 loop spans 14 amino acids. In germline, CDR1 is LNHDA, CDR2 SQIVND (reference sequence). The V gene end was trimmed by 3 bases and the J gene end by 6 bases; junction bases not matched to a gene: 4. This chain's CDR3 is CASSIQQGYEKLFF. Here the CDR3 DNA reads TGTGCCAGTAGTATCCAACAGGGGTATGAAAAACTGTTTTTT.

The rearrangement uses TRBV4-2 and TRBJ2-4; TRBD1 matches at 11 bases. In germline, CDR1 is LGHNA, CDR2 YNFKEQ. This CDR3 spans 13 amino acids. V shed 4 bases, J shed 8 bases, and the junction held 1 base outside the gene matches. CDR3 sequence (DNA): TGTGCCAGCAGCCGGGACAGGGGGGACATTCAGTACTTC. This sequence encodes CASSRDRGDIQYF.

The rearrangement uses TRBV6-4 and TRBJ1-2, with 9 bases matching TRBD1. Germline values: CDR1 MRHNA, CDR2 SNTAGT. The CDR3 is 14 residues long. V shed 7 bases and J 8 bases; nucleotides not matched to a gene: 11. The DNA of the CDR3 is TGTGCCAGCAAACAAACCGGGACAGGGAAAGGCTACACCTTC. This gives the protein CASKQTGTGKGYTF.

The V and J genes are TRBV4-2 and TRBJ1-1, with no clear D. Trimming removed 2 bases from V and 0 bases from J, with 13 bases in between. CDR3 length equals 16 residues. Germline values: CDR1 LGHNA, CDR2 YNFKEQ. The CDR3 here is CASSQPSQIMNTEAFF. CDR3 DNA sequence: TGTGCCAGCAGCCAACCTTCACAGATTATGAACACTGAAGCTTTCTTT.

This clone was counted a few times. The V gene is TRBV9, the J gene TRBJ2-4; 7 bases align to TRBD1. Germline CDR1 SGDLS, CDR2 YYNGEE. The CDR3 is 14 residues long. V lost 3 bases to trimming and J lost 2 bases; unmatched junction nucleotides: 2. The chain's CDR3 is CASSGGQTKNIQYF. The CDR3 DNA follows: TGTGCCAGCAGCGGGGGACAGACCAAAAACATTCAGTACTTC.

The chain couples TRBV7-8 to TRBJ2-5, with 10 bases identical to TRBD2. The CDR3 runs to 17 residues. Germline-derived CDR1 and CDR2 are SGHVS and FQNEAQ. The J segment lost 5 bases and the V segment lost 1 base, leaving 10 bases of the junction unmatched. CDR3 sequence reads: CASSLGGAGGPGETQYF. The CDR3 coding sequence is TGTGCCAGCAGCTTAGGCGGAGCGGGGGGGCCGGGGGAGACCCAGTACTTC.

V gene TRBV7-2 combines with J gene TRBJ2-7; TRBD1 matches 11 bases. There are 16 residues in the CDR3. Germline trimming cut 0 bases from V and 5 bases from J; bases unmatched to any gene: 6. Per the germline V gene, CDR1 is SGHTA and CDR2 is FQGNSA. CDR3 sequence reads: CASSLAGTGGRHEQYF. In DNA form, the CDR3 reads TGTGCCAGCAGCTTAGCGGGGACAGGGGGGCGCCACGAGCAGTACTTC.

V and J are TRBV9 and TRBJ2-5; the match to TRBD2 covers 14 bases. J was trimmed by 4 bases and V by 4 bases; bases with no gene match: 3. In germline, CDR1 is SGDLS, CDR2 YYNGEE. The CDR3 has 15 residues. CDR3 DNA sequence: TGTGCCAGCAGCCCGACTAGCGGGAGGGTAGAGACCCAGTACTTC. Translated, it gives CASSPTSGRVETQYF.

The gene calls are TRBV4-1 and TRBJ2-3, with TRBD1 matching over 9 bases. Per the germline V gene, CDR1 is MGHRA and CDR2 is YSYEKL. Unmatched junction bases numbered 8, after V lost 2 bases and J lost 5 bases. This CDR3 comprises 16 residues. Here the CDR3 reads CASSQPLRDRVDTQYF. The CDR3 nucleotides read TGCGCCAGCAGCCAACCCCTCCGGGACAGGGTAGATACGCAGTATTTT.

The CDR3 DNA sequence: TGTGCCAGCTCACCGGCGACAGCCAGTGGTACTGGAAACACCATATATTTT. It translates to CASSPATASGTGNTIYF. This chain links TRBV18 with TRBJ1-3, with a weak D call TRBD1 (5 bases). V lost 3 bases and J lost 2, with 17 bases in between. Germline CDR1 and CDR2: KGHSH and LQKENI. CDR3 length equals 17 residues.

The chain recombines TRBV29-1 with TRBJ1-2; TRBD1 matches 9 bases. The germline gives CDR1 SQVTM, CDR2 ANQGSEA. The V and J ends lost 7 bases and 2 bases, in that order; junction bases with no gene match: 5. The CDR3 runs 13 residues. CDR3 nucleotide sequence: TGCAGCGCCCGAGGACAGGGGAACTATGGCTACACCTTC. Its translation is CSARGQGNYGYTF. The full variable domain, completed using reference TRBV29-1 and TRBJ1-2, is SAVISQKPSRDICQRGTSLTIQCQVDSQVTMMFWYRQQPGQSLTLIATANQGSEATYESGFVIDKFPISRPNLTFSTLTVSNMSPEDSSIYLCSARGQGNYGYTFGSGTRLTVV.

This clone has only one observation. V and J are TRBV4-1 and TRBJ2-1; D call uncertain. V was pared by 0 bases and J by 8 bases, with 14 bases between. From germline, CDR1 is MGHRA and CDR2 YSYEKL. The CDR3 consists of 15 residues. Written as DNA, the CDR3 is TGCGCCAGCAGCCAAGATGGAAATAGTAATCATGAGCAGTTCTTC. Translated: CASSQDGNSNHEQFF.

CDR3 sequence: CASSQRLAGAGEQFF. The CDR3 coding sequence is TGTGCCAGCAGTCAAAGACTAGCGGGAGCGGGGGAGCAGTTCTTC. The rearrangement joins TRBV6-6 to TRBJ2-1; 12 positions match TRBD2. CDR3 size: 15 residues. The V gene end was trimmed by 5 bases and the J gene end by 10 bases; junction bases not matched to a gene: 9. Germline CDR1 reads MNHNY; CDR2 reads SVGAGI (reference sequence).

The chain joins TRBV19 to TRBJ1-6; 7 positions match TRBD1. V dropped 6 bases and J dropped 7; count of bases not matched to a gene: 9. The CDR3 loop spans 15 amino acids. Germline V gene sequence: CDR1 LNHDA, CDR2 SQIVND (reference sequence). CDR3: CASRAPGQQNSPLHF. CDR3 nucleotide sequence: TGTGCCAGTAGGGCGCCGGGACAGCAGAATTCACCCCTCCACTTT. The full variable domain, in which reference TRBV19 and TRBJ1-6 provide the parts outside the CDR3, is DGGITQSPKYLFRKEGQNVTLSCEQNLNHDAMYWYRQDPGQGLRLIYYSQIVNDFQKGDIAEGYSVSREKKESFPLTVTSAQKNPTAFYLCASRAPGQQNSPLHFGNGTRLTVT.